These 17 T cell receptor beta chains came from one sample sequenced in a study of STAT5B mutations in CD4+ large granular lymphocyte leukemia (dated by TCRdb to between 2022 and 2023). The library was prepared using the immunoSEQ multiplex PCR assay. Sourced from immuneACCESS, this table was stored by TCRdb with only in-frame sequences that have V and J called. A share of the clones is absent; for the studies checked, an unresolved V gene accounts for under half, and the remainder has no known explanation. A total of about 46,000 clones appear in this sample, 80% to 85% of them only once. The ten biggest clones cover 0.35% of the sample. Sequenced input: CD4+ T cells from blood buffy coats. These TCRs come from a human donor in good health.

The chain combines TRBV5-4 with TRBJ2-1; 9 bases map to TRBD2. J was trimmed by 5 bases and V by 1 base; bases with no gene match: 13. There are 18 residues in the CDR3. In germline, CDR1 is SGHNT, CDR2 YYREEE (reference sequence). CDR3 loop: CASSLSLAGITTDNEQFF. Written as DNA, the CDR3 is TGTGCCAGCAGCTTGTCGCTAGCGGGGATAACTACAGACAATGAGCAGTTCTTC. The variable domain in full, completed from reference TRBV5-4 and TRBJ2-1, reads ETGVTQSPTHLIKTRGQQVTLRCSSQSGHNTVSWYQQALGQGPQFIFQYYREEENGRGNFPPRFSGLQFPNYSSELNVNALELDDSALYLCASSLSLAGITTDNEQFFGPGTRLTVL.

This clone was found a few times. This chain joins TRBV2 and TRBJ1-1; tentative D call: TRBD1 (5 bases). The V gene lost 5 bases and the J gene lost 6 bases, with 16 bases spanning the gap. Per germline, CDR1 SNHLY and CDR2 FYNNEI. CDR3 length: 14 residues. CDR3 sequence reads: CASSKEIRVAEAFF. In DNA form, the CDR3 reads TGTGCCAGCAGTAAAGAAATCAGGGTCGCTGAAGCTTTCTTT.

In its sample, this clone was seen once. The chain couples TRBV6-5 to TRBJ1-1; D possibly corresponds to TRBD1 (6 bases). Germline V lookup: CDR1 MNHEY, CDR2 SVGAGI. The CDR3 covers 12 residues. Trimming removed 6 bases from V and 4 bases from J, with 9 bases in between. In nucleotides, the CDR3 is TGTGCCAGCAGCCAGGGGCCCACTGAAGCTTTCTTT. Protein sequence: CASSQGPTEAFF.

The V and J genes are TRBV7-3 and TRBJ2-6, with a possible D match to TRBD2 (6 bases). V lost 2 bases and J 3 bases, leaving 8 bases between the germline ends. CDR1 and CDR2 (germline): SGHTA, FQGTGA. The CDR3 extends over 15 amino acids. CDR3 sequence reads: CASSLAGIGANVLTF. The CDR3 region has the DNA TGTGCCAGCAGCTTAGCGGGAATTGGGGCCAACGTCCTGACTTTC. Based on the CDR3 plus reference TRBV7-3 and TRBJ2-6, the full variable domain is GAGVSQTPSNKVTEKGKYVELRCDPISGHTALYWYRQSLGQGPEFLIYFQGTGAADDSGLPNDRFFAVRPEGSVSTLKIQRTERGDSAVYLCASSLAGIGANVLTFGAGSRLTVL.

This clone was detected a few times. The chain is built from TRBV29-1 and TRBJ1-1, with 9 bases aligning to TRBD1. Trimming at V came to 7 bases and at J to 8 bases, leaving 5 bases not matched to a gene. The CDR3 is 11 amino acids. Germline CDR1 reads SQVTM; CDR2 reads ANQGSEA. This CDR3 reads CSAGTGNEAFF. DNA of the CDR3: TGCAGCGCAGGGACAGGGAACGAAGCTTTCTTT.

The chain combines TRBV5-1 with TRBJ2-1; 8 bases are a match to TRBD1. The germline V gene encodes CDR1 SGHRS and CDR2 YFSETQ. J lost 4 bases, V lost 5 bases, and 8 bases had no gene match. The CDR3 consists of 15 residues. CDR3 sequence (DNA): TGCGCCAGCAGTGAGGGGACAGGCCCTTACAATGAGCAGTTCTTC. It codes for CASSEGTGPYNEQFF.

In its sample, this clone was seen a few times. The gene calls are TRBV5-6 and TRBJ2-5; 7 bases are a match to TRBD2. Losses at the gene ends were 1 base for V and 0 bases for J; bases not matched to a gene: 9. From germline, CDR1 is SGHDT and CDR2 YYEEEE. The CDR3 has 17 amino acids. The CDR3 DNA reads TGTGCCAGCAGCTTGATAAGGCGGGGGACGTACCAAGAGACCCAGTACTTC. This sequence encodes CASSLIRRGTYQETQYF.

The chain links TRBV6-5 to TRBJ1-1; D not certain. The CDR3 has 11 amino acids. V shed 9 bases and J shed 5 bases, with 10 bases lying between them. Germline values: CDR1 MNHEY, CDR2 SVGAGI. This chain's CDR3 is CASQLRTEAFF. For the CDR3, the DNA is TGTGCCAGTCAACTGAGGACTGAAGCTTTCTTT.

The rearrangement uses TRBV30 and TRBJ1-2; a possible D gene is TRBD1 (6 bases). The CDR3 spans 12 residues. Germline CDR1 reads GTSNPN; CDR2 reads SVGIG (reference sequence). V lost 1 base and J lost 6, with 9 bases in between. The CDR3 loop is CAWSEQGNGYTF. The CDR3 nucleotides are TGTGCCTGGAGTGAACAGGGCAATGGCTACACCTTC.

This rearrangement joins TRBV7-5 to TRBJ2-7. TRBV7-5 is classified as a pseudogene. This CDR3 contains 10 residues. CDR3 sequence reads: CVGEGCEQYF. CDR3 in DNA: TGTGTCGGAGAGGGGTGCGAGCAGTACTTC.

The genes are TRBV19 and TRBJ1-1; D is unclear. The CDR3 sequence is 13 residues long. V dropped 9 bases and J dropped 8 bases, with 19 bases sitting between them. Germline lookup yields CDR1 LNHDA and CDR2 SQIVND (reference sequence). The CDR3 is CASRSGNPAEAFF. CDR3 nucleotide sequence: TGTGCCAGCCGAAGCGGGAACCCGGCGGAAGCTTTCTTT.

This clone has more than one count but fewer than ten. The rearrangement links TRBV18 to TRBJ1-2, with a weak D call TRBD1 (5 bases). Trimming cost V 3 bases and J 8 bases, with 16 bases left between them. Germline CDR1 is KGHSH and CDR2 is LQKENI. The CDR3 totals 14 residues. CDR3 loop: CASSPLRAADGYTF. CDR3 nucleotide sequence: TGTGCCAGCTCACCCCTCAGGGCGGCGGACGGCTACACCTTC.

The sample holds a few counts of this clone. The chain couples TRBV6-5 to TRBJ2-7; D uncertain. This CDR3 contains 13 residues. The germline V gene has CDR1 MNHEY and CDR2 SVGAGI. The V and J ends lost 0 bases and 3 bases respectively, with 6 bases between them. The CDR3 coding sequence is TGTGCCAGCAGTTACTCGAGAGACTACGAGCAGTACTTC. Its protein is CASSYSRDYEQYF.

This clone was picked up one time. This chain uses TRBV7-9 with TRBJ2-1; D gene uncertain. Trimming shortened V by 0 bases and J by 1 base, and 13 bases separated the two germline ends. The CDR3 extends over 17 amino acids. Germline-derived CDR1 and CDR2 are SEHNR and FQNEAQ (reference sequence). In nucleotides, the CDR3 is TGTGCCAGCAGCTTAGCGAAACTGGCAGAGTCCTACAATGAGCAGTTCTTC. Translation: CASSLAKLAESYNEQFF.

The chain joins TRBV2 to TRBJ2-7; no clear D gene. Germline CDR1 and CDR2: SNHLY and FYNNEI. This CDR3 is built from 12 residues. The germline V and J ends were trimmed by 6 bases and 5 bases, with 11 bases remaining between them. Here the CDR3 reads CASSIGSNEQYF. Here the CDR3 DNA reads TGTGCCAGCAGCATAGGGTCTAACGAGCAGTACTTC.

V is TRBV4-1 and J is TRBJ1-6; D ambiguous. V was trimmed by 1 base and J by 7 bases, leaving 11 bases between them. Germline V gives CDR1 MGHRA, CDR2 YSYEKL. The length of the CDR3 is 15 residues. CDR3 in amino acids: CASSQALNYNSPLHF. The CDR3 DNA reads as TGCGCCAGCAGCCAAGCTTTAAATTACAATTCACCCCTCCACTTT.

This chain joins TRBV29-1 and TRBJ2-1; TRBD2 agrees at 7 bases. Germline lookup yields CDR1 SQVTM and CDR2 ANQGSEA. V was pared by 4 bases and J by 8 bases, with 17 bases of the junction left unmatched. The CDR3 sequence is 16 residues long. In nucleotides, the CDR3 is TGCAGCGTTGGAAGGTTGGCGCGGGAGCCTAGGGATGAGCAGTTCTTC. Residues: CSVGRLAREPRDEQFF.